The rows below give T cell receptor beta chains drawn from one sample of a study of cytotoxic CD8 clonotypes in ibrutinib-treated CLL. Sequencing used immunoSEQ multiplex PCR; TCRdb keeps in-frame clones, though not all of them. The table has approximately 48,000 clones, 53% seen once. The input for sequencing was PBMCs, taken after 12 months of ibrutinib treatment. Receptors originate from a human donor with chronic lymphocytic leukemia. Both conserved end residues are part of each CDR3. The D gene is left open where the match is weak. Expanded clones are given a class, and other clones once, few, many or no size at all.

d_call clone_size cdr3_length j_call v_call cdr3_nt cdr3_aa
. . 15 TRBJ2-4 TRBV27 TGTGCCAGCAGTTCTGGACGAGTAGCCAAAAACATTCAGTACTTC CASSSGRVAKNIQYF
. . 17 TRBJ2-5 TRBV4-1 TGCGCCAGCAGCCAAGGTGGGACGGGGGGCCTCCAAGAGACCCAGTACTTC CASSQGGTGGLQETQYF
TRBD1 few 19 TRBJ2-1 TRBV7-2 TGTGCCAGCAGCGGCCACGCCATGGGACAGGGAGGCTCCTACAATGAGCAGTTCTTC CASSGHAMGQGGSYNEQFF
TRBD1 . 15 TRBJ2-4 TRBV5-4 TGTGCCAGCAGCTCACATCTGACAGGGGCAAACATTCAGTACTTC CASSSHLTGANIQYF
. . 15 TRBJ1-3 TRBV27 TGTGCCAGCAGTGCCACAGTGCACTCTGGAAACACCATATATTTT CASSATVHSGNTIYF
. . 15 TRBJ2-5 TRBV7-2 TGTGCCAGCAGCTCCCGGGGCCAAATGGCAGAGACCCAGTACTTC CASSSRGQMAETQYF
TRBD1 large 11 TRBJ2-7 TRBV27 TGTGCCAGCCGACGGGACAGCGAGCAGTACTTC CASRRDSEQYF
. . 13 TRBJ2-3 TRBV10-3 TGTGCCACGAGAGGCGGGGGCACAGATACGCAGTATTTT CATRGGGTDTQYF
. few 11 TRBJ1-1 TRBV28 TGTGCCAGCAGTTTATGGGAAAGGGCTTTCTTT CASSLWERAFF
TRBD1 few 16 TRBJ1-6 TRBV28 TGTGCCAGCAGTTCCCCGGGACAGGGAACTAATTCACCCCTCCACTTT CASSSPGQGTNSPLHF
. . 15 TRBJ1-5 TRBV28 TGTGCCAGCAGTTTGGCGGGACCGCAAAATCAGCCCCAGCATTTT CASSLAGPQNQPQHF
. . 12 TRBJ2-1 TRBV29-1 TGCAGCGTTGAACCTTCCTACAATGAGCAGTTCTTC CSVEPSYNEQFF
TRBD1 . 13 TRBJ2-7 TRBV28 TGTGCCAGCGGAGACAGGGTAGACTACGAGCAGTACTTC CASGDRVDYEQYF
. . 12 TRBJ2-2 TRBV29-1 TGCAGCATTGGGACGAACACCGGGGAGCTGTTTTTT CSIGTNTGELFF
. few 15 TRBJ2-5 TRBV18 TGTGCCAGCTCACCAGGGGGAACCAAACAAGAGACCCAGTACTTC CASSPGGTKQETQYF
TRBD1 few 15 TRBJ2-3 TRBV9 TGTGCCAGCAGCCGACAGGGGGATCGAACAGATACGCAGTATTTT CASSRQGDRTDTQYF
. . 14 TRBJ2-7 TRBV28 TGTGCCAGCAGGCGCCGGACCTCGAATGGCGAGCAGTACTTC CASRRRTSNGEQYF
. . 17 TRBJ1-5 TRBV4-1 TGCGCCAGCAGCCCCCTAACAGGTGGGGGCCGCAATCAGCCCCAGCATTTT CASSPLTGGGRNQPQHF
TRBD1 . 16 TRBJ1-2 TRBV11-2 TGTGCCAGCAGCCCTTGGCTAGGGGACAGGGGCCATGGCTACACCTTC CASSPWLGDRGHGYTF
TRBD1 . 14 TRBJ2-7 TRBV7-2 TGTGCCAGCAGCTTAGCCGCAGGGGGCTACGAGCAGTACTTC CASSLAAGGYEQYF
TRBD1 . 15 TRBJ2-2 TRBV2 TGTGCCAGCAGCGGGGACAGGGGGCGACCCGGGGAGCTGTTTTTT CASSGDRGRPGELFF